These 31 T cell receptor beta chains were sequenced from one sample in a study of pediatric ulcerative colitis. One to two pinch biopsies were taken from the rectum during colonoscopy. Sequenced by immunoSEQ multiplex PCR; TCRdb stores in-frame clones only, minus some. The sample includes 15,000 to 20,000 clones, approximately 80% of them seen just once. What was sequenced was gut tissue. The source of these receptors is a boy under 18 who was a control in a study of pediatric ulcerative colitis.

This rearrangement joins TRBV5-1 to TRBJ2-5, with D hard to call. This CDR3 comprises 14 residues. Germline V gene sequence: CDR1 SGHRS, CDR2 YFSETQ. Trimming stripped 1 base from V and 0 bases from J, with 7 bases between. Here the CDR3 DNA reads TGCGCCAGCAGCTTGTTAGGATACCAAGAGACCCAGTACTTC. It translates to CASSLLGYQETQYF.

This chain connects TRBV5-1 to TRBJ2-3; D uncertain. V was pared by 0 bases and J by 0 bases, with 5 bases between. The CDR3 loop spans 14 amino acids. The germline CDR1 and CDR2 sequences are SGHRS and YFSETQ. The CDR3 DNA follows: TGCGCCAGCAGCTTGGGATCTAGCACAGATACGCAGTATTTT. This sequence encodes CASSLGSSTDTQYF.

This chain connects TRBV5-1 to TRBJ2-5; the D gene could be TRBD1 or TRBD2 (6 bases each). The J call is uncertain, as TRBJ2-7 better fits the DNA end. The CDR3 totals 14 residues. Germline CDR1 reads SGHRS; CDR2 reads YFSETQ. Here the CDR3 reads CASSLAEQGGEQYF. For the CDR3, the DNA is TGCGCCAGCAGCTTGGCGGAACAGGGAGGCGAGCAGTACTTC.

The genes are TRBV13 and TRBJ1-2, with TRBD1 identical over 7 bases. J was trimmed by 4 bases and V by 1 base; bases with no gene match: 3. The CDR3 extends over 14 amino acids. The germline V gene encodes CDR1 PRHDT and CDR2 FYEKMQ (reference sequence). CDR3 sequence reads: CASSLEQGTYGYTF. In DNA, the CDR3 is TGTGCCAGCAGCTTAGAACAGGGGACCTATGGCTACACCTTC.

V is TRBV29-1 and J is TRBJ1-5; no reliable D call. The CDR3 is 14 residues long. CDR1 SQVTM and CDR2 ANQGSEA come from the germline V gene. V lost 4 bases to trimming and J lost 4 bases, with 14 bases between them. The CDR3 loop reads CSVAPGRGNQPQHF. In DNA form, the CDR3 reads TGCAGCGTTGCCCCCGGTCGCGGGAATCAGCCCCAGCATTTT.

This rearrangement joins TRBV6-5 to TRBJ2-1; either TRBD1 or TRBD2 may supply D (5 bases each). There are 13 residues in the CDR3. The V and J ends lost 6 bases and 8 bases respectively, with 14 bases between them. CDR1 and CDR2 from the germline V gene are MNHEY and SVGAGI. The CDR3 region is CASSPGMRDEQFF. CDR3 nucleotides: TGTGCCAGCAGCCCAGGGATGCGGGATGAGCAGTTCTTC.

The chain employs TRBV13 and TRBJ1-6; D perhaps matches TRBD1 (6 bases). The germline V gene has CDR1 PRHDT and CDR2 FYEKMQ (reference sequence). The CDR3 is 13 amino acids. Trimming stripped 5 bases from V and 7 bases from J, with 9 bases between. CDR3 loop: CASSPQGNSPLHF. The DNA of the CDR3 is TGTGCCAGCAGCCCCCAGGGGAATTCACCCCTCCACTTT.

The genes are TRBV5-1 and TRBJ2-7; 7 nucleotides line up with TRBD1. The J segment lost 6 bases and the V segment lost 2 bases, leaving 11 bases of the junction unmatched. Germline V gives CDR1 SGHRS, CDR2 YFSETQ. This CDR3 comprises 15 residues. The CDR3 sequence is CASSFTGVYGGEQYF. CDR3 in DNA: TGCGCCAGCAGCTTTACAGGGGTATACGGCGGCGAGCAGTACTTC.

This rearrangement joins TRBV7-2 to TRBJ2-4; 9 bases are shared with TRBD2. Germline CDR1 SGHTA, CDR2 FQGNSA. The CDR3 consists of 15 residues. V trimming: 5 bases; J trimming: 5 bases; junction bases outside the gene matches: 7. The CDR3 DNA reads as TGTGCCAGCAGCACATCTAGCGGGGCGGAAAACATTCAGTACTTC. It codes for CASSTSSGAENIQYF.

J is TRBJ1-1 and V is TRBV10-3; D is ambiguous. The CDR3 totals 14 residues. Germline CDR1 and CDR2: ENHRY and SYGVKD. The germline V and J ends were trimmed by 9 bases and 1 base, with 15 bases remaining between them. The CDR3 loop reads CAMRRGDRNTEAFF. CDR3 bases: TGTGCCATGCGACGGGGTGATCGGAACACTGAAGCTTTCTTT.

The CDR3 loop is CASSLTPGNTYEQYF. The CDR3 nucleotides read TGTGCCAGCAGCTTAACGCCGGGGAATACCTACGAGCAGTACTTC. The V and J genes are TRBV7-3 and TRBJ2-7; perhaps TRBD2 as D (5 bases). This CDR3 has 15 residues. Germline values: CDR1 SGHTA, CDR2 FQGTGA. V lost 0 bases and J lost 2, with 11 bases in between.

The rearrangement links TRBV4-1 to TRBJ2-2; the match to TRBD1 covers 7 bases. Germline V gives CDR1 MGHRA, CDR2 YSYEKL. V was pared by 4 bases and J by 5 bases, with 7 bases of the junction left unmatched. The CDR3 contains 15 residues. CDR3 residues: CASSRTAGGTGELFF. In DNA form, the CDR3 reads TGCGCCAGCAGCCGAACCGCAGGGGGAACCGGGGAGCTGTTTTTT.

This chain uses TRBV5-1 with TRBJ1-1; D is unresolved. The CDR3 sequence is 13 residues long. The germline CDR1 and CDR2 sequences are SGHRS and YFSETQ. Trimming removed 3 bases from V and 5 bases from J, with 11 bases in between. Written as DNA, the CDR3 is TGCGCCAGCAGCTCCCCGGTGGGGACTGAAGCTTTCTTT. Protein sequence: CASSSPVGTEAFF.

V and J are TRBV6-1 and TRBJ2-5; no reliable D call. The CDR3 spans 12 residues. V gave up 7 bases and J gave up 3 bases, with 9 bases separating them. Germline V gene lookup returns CDR1 MNHNS and CDR2 SASEGT. The CDR3 is CASNYREETQYF. Here the CDR3 DNA reads TGTGCCAGCAACTACCGCGAAGAGACCCAGTACTTC.

The chain couples TRBV7-8 to TRBJ1-1, with 9 bases identical to TRBD1. Germline V lookup: CDR1 SGHVS, CDR2 FQNEAQ. The length of the CDR3 is 14 residues. J was trimmed by 3 bases and V by 4 bases; bases with no gene match: 3. The CDR3 coding sequence is TGTGCCAGCAGCTCGACAGGGGGGGACACTGAAGCTTTCTTT. This codes for CASSSTGGDTEAFF.

In nucleotides, the CDR3 is TGCGCCAGCAGCTTCAAACTACTAGCGGGGGGAATAACAAAAACCGGGGAGCTGTTTTTT. Its protein product is CASSFKLLAGGITKTGELFF. The chain combines TRBV5-1 with TRBJ2-2, with TRBD2 matching over 12 bases. The germline V gene has CDR1 SGHRS and CDR2 YFSETQ. V dropped 2 bases and J dropped 5; count of bases not matched to a gene: 16. The CDR3 has 20 amino acids.

This clone counts as medium-sized. CDR3 DNA sequence: TGTGCCAGCAGGGTGGCAGATCAGCCCCAGCATTTT. Translating gives CASRVADQPQHF. The rearrangement uses TRBV6-1 and TRBJ1-5, with D uncertain. CDR1 and CDR2 (germline): MNHNS, SASEGT. V was cut by 6 bases and J by 5 bases, with 8 bases left in between. The CDR3 extends over 12 amino acids.

A few counts support this clone. This chain uses TRBV5-6 with TRBJ1-5, with D possibly TRBD1 on 5 matching bases. The CDR3 runs 14 residues. V was cut by 4 bases and J by 1 base, with 9 bases left in between. Germline values: CDR1 SGHDT, CDR2 YYEEEE. CDR3 sequence reads: CASSQRGSNQPQHF. CDR3 nucleotides: TGTGCCAGCAGCCAGAGGGGCAGCAATCAGCCCCAGCATTTT.

The rearrangement links TRBV19 to TRBJ2-1; a possible D gene is TRBD1 (6 bases). The germline V gene has CDR1 LNHDA and CDR2 SQIVND (reference sequence). Trimming took 2 bases from V and 4 from J, leaving 12 bases between them. The CDR3 has 15 amino acids. The CDR3 DNA reads as TGTGCCAGTAGTATAACGGCAGGGGAGTACAATGAGCAGTTCTTC. Translation gives CASSITAGEYNEQFF.

The table lists this clone with a few counts. V gene TRBV2 combines with J gene TRBJ2-2; maybe TRBD2 (6 bases). The CDR3 length is 14 residues. CDR1 is SNHLY and CDR2 is FYNNEI in the germline V gene. Trimming stripped 6 bases from V and 2 bases from J, with 10 bases between. CDR3 amino acids: CASRTGTNTGELFF. CDR3 nucleotide sequence: TGTGCCAGCAGAACCGGGACTAACACCGGGGAGCTGTTTTTT.

The rearrangement uses TRBV11-3 and TRBJ2-2; D unclear. CDR3 length equals 15 residues. CDR1 and CDR2 from the germline V gene are SGHNT and YENEEA. V dropped 3 bases and J dropped 0 bases, with 8 bases sitting between them. The CDR3, as DNA: TGTGCCAGCAGCTTTAGCCGAGCGAACACCGGGGAGCTGTTTTTT. It is translated as CASSFSRANTGELFF.

DNA for the CDR3: TGCAGCGTAATACTCGTAGGACTAGCGGAAGGCTCTGGGGCCAACGTCCTGACTTTC. It is translated as CSVILVGLAEGSGANVLTF. V is TRBV29-1 and J is TRBJ2-6; 10 nucleotides line up with TRBD2. Germline V gene sequence: CDR1 SQVTM, CDR2 ANQGSEA. The CDR3 length is 19 residues. V shed 6 bases and J 0 bases; nucleotides not matched to a gene: 14.

The chain employs TRBV9 and TRBJ1-2; TRBD1 aligns across 9 bases. Germline CDR1 SGDLS, CDR2 YYNGEE. The CDR3 totals 16 residues. The J segment lost 6 bases and the V segment lost 0 bases, leaving 9 bases of the junction unmatched. The CDR3 DNA sequence: TGTGCCAGCAGCGTAGGTCTCACAGGGGGCGGTGATGGCTACACCTTC. Its protein product is CASSVGLTGGGDGYTF.

The V call is TRBV7-7, the J call TRBJ2-1; tentative D call: TRBD2 (5 bases). The CDR3 has 13 amino acids. Trimming shortened V by 4 bases and J by 6 bases, and 10 bases separated the two germline ends. The germline gives CDR1 SSHAT, CDR2 FNYEAQ (reference sequence). The chain's CDR3 is CASSWRSGNEQFF. For the CDR3, the DNA is TGTGCCAGCAGCTGGAGGTCGGGCAATGAGCAGTTCTTC.

The V and J genes are TRBV11-2 and TRBJ2-4; 14 nucleotides agree with TRBD2. Trimming took 4 bases from V and 9 from J; bases not matched to a gene: 11. Germline values: CDR1 SGHAT, CDR2 FQNNGV. CDR3 length: 17 residues. CDR3 nucleotides: TGTGCCAGCAGCTCGTGGACTAGCGGGGGGTTCCGTGGCATTCAGTACTTC. Its translation: CASSSWTSGGFRGIQYF.

This clone has more than one count but fewer than ten. The genes are TRBV6-1 and TRBJ1-5; D gene unclear. The CDR3 has 15 amino acids. The V gene's germline CDR1 is MNHNS and CDR2 SASEGT. The V end lost 1 base, the J end lost 0 bases, and 7 bases lay between the germline ends. CDR3 loop: CASSEVYSSNQPQHF. In DNA, the CDR3 is TGTGCCAGCAGTGAAGTTTACAGTAGCAATCAGCCCCAGCATTTT.

A single count supports this clone. J is TRBJ2-7 and V is TRBV7-2, with D maybe TRBD2 (6 bases). Germline V gives CDR1 SGHTA, CDR2 FQGNSA. This CDR3 region has 14 residues. Trimming took 1 base from V and 2 from J, leaving 9 bases between them. The CDR3 nucleotides read TGTGCCAGCAGCTTAGGGGACTTCACCTACGAGCAGTACTTC. It is translated as CASSLGDFTYEQYF.

This sequence joins TRBV5-1 and TRBJ1-2, with 7 bases that match TRBD1. CDR3 length: 14 residues. V dropped 5 bases and J dropped 0; count of bases not matched to a gene: 4. The germline gives CDR1 SGHRS, CDR2 YFSETQ. CDR3 bases: TGCGCCAGCAGAGAGGGGGCGTCTAACTATGGCTACACCTTC. Amino acid sequence: CASREGASNYGYTF.

The chain recombines TRBV9 with TRBJ1-4; D unclear. Trimming left V 0 bases short and J 6 bases short, with 12 bases between. The CDR3 is 15 residues long. Germline V CDR1 and CDR2: SGDLS, YYNGEE. The DNA for the CDR3 is TGTGCCAGCAGCGTAGGAGTCGGGATGGATGAAAAACTGTTTTTT. Amino acids: CASSVGVGMDEKLFF.

V gene TRBV29-1 combines with J gene TRBJ1-2, with D unresolved. This CDR3 contains 13 residues. The germline V gene has CDR1 SQVTM and CDR2 ANQGSEA. The germline V and J ends were trimmed by 6 bases and 4 bases, with 15 bases remaining between them. CDR3: CSVLQTEGYGYTF. The CDR3 DNA is TGCAGCGTACTTCAGACGGAAGGCTATGGCTACACCTTC. The entire variable domain, with the rest obtained from reference TRBV29-1 and TRBJ1-2, is as follows: SAVISQKPSRDICQRGTSLTIQCQVDSQVTMMFWYRQQPGQSLTLIATANQGSEATYESGFVIDKFPISRPNLTFSTLTVSNMSPEDSSIYLCSVLQTEGYGYTFGSGTRLTVV.

This rearrangement joins TRBV7-2 to TRBJ1-4, with D uncertain. CDR1 SGHTA and CDR2 FQGNSA come from the germline V gene. The CDR3 length is 13 residues. Between the trimmed V and J ends, which lost 3 bases and 8 bases, there was a span of 10 bases. This chain's CDR3 is CASSFGSWEKLFF. Written as DNA, the CDR3 is TGTGCCAGCAGCTTTGGATCTTGGGAAAAACTGTTTTTT.